This paragraph reports one T cell receptor (beta chain). What it binds is not known. This specimen belongs to a study of Graves' ophthalmopathy and Graves' hyperthyroidism. Looking at the study overall: Peripheral blood was gathered at first diagnosis, ahead of any treatment whatsoever.

For repertoire sequencing, the TCR beta CDR3 regions were amplified from RNA transcripts. First-round RT-PCR used HTBI primers; second-round multiplex PCR followed. TCRdb fed the multiplex PCR reads into MiXCR, producing one record per CDR3 protein. The profile shows roughly 700,000 distinct CDR3 sequences, 40% of them singletons. Study findings and constraints: A majority of expanded thyroid clonotypes exceeding 0.001 frequency were likewise present in blood.

It was on clinical symptoms, serum thyroxine, TRAb, thyroid ultrasound and orbital computed tomography that diagnosis relied. CDR1 is SQVTM, CDR2 ANQGSEA, per germline. The CDR3 is 12 residues long. The V end was cut by 2 bases, the J end by 2 bases, with 5 bases between. The sequence derives from an adult man with Graves' ophthalmopathy. This sequence joins TRBV29-1 and TRBJ2-3; D is ambiguous. Sequences were obtained from peripheral blood. This CDR3 reads CSVEPITDTQYF. DNA of the CDR3: TGCAGCGTTGAACCCATCACAGATACGCAGTATTTT.